This entry features one T cell receptor beta chain sequence. Its antigen is currently unknown. The entirety of the isolated RNA underwent reverse transcription, so expressed TCRB transcripts were sequenced. Only in-frame clones appear in the TCRdb table, and some are missing; sequencing was by immunoSEQ multiplex PCR. The profile shows fewer than 650,000 clones, around 15% of them singletons. The CDR3 contains 13 residues. V lost 0 bases and J 5 bases, leaving 7 bases between the germline ends. In germline, CDR1 is SGHTA, CDR2 FQGTGA. The sample comes from a study of beta chain features in type 1 diabetes. Study-level results: cDNA-based reads could over-represent cells with high TCR expression.

CD4+ cells of the naive, central memory, regulatory and stem cell-like memory types were sorted via CD45RO/CCR7/CD25/CD127/CD95/CD27. The chain carries TRBV7-3 and TRBJ2-5; no firm D call. This TCR was recovered from a man aged 18 to 29 in good health. The specimen was naive CD4+ T cells from blood. DNA for the CDR3: TGTGCCAGCAGCTTAACTGTCGGCGAGACCCAGTACTTC. Translated, it gives CASSLTVGETQYF.